Shown below are 27 T cell receptor beta chains from a single sample sequenced in a study of T cells expressing NK-cell markers. TCRdb reprocessed the 5' RACE reads and reports one entry per CDR3 protein, with no DNA. Its table lists 300,000 or so distinct CDR3 sequences. The specimen was blood T cells: a sorted CD56 or NKG2C T cell subset, CD4+ or CD8+ T cells, or bulk PBMC T cells (not recorded which). The source is a woman aged 18 to 75 in good health.

The chain's CDR3 is CASSQDSRTDEANYGYTF. The chain is built from TRBV4-3 and TRBJ1-2. The CDR3 extends over 18 amino acids. Germline assignment: CDR1 LGHNA and CDR2 YSLEER.

The V and J genes are TRBV12-3 or TRBV12-4 and TRBJ2-1; TCRdb outputs TRBD1, but without DNA this stays unchecked. The CDR3 loop spans 14 amino acids. The CDR3 loop is CASTPGALYNEQFF.

This chain connects TRBV30 to TRBJ2-5; the TCRdb D gene call, TRBD2, has no DNA to confirm it. Germline CDR1 and CDR2: GTSNPN and SVGIG (reference sequence). This CDR3 comprises 12 residues. CDR3 amino acids: CAWSTSGKTQYF. Looking up the rest from reference TRBV30 and TRBJ2-5 gives the full variable domain: SQTIHQWPATLVQPVGSPLSLECTVEGTSNPNLYWYRQAAGRGLQLLFYSVGIGQISSEVPQNLSASRPQDRQFILSSKKLLLSDSGFYLCAWSTSGKTQYFGPGTRLLVL.

CDR3: CASSPRPGQLYEQYF. The gene calls are TRBV4-2 and TRBJ2-7; checking the TCRdb D call of TRBD1 is not possible without DNA. The CDR3 contains 15 residues. Germline CDR1 is LGHNA and CDR2 is YNFKEQ.

The rearrangement links TRBV4-3 to TRBJ1-2. The V gene's germline CDR1 is LGHNA and CDR2 YSLEER. This CDR3 region has 15 residues. CDR3 in amino acids: CASSQEVIANYGYTF.

This chain joins TRBV29-1 and TRBJ2-1; TCRdb designates TRBD1, a call that cannot be tested without DNA. The germline CDR1 and CDR2 sequences are SQVTM and ANQGSEA. The CDR3 is 13 residues long. The CDR3 protein is CSVQLGGGDEQFF.

The chain joins TRBV7-3 to TRBJ1-6; TCRdb's D call of TRBD1 is untestable without DNA. CDR3 length: 16 residues. Germline V CDR1 and CDR2: SGHTA, FQGTGA. CDR3 amino acids: CASSLSPIGTGPPLHF.

The chain employs TRBV2 and TRBJ1-2; TCRdb lists TRBD1, though no DNA is available to test this call. The CDR3 runs 17 residues. Per the germline V gene, CDR1 is SNHLY and CDR2 is FYNNEI. CDR3 protein: CASSEIGQGSANYGYTF.

The chain uses TRBV11-2 and TRBJ2-3; TCRdb's D call of TRBD2 is untestable without DNA. There are 18 residues in the CDR3. In germline, CDR1 is SGHAT, CDR2 FQNNGV. The CDR3 loop is CASSFPTSGGGSTDTQYF.

The genes are TRBV5-6 and TRBJ1-2. Germline CDR1 SGHDT, CDR2 YYEEEE. The CDR3 contains 15 residues. The CDR3 sequence: CASSLWQSKFYGYTF.

The chain carries TRBV18 and TRBJ2-7; absent DNA, TCRdb's TRBD1 call cannot be checked. Germline loops: CDR1 KGHSH, CDR2 LQKENI. This CDR3 contains 15 residues. CDR3 sequence reads: CASSLGQAHLGEQYF.

The V call is TRBV7-2, the J call TRBJ2-3; no DNA is available, so the TRBD2 call from TCRdb remains unchecked. This CDR3 spans 17 amino acids. In germline, CDR1 is SGHTA, CDR2 FQGNSA. This CDR3 reads CASSYRRGGELADTQYF.

The rearrangement uses TRBV20-1 and TRBJ2-1; the D call of TRBD1 rests on TCRdb alone, since no DNA is present to check it. Germline V gene lookup returns CDR1 DFQATT and CDR2 SNEGSKA (reference sequence). This CDR3 is 17 amino acids long. CDR3 sequence reads: CSARDQGTGTSYNEQFF.

The chain couples TRBV11-2 to TRBJ2-1; no DNA is available, so the TRBD2 call from TCRdb remains unchecked. The CDR3 covers 17 residues. Germline CDR1 SGHAT, CDR2 FQNNGV. CDR3 sequence reads: CASSLGAVIAGGGEQFF.

The CDR3 loop reads CASSQEGAANTEAFF. This chain connects TRBV4-2 to TRBJ1-1; checking the TCRdb D call of TRBD1 is not possible without DNA. This CDR3 has 15 amino acids. Looked up from germline, CDR1 is LGHNA and CDR2 is YNFKEQ.

This sequence joins TRBV7-2 and TRBJ2-5; the TRBD2 assignment by TCRdb is unverifiable without DNA. The CDR3 contains 14 residues. Looked up from germline, CDR1 is SGHTA and CDR2 is FQGNSA. CDR3 sequence: CASSSQRGGETQYF.

V is TRBV19 and J is TRBJ1-2. Germline CDR1 reads LNHDA; CDR2 reads SQIVND (reference sequence). This CDR3 spans 14 amino acids. The CDR3 loop is CASSIHGEDYGYTF.

The rearrangement links TRBV5-5 to TRBJ2-1. This CDR3 comprises 15 residues. Germline CDR1 and CDR2: SGHKS and YYEKEE (reference sequence). CDR3 amino acids: CASSEDVSSYNEQFF.

The chain has TRBV28 and TRBJ1-2; no DNA is available, so the TRBD1 call from TCRdb remains unchecked. CDR1 is MDHEN and CDR2 is SYDVKM in the germline V gene. There are 13 residues in the CDR3. CDR3 residues: CASSFTGFYGYTF.

The CDR3 sequence is CASSQPAGELFF. This rearrangement joins TRBV3-1 to TRBJ2-2. CDR3 size: 12 residues. Germline assignment: CDR1 LGHDT and CDR2 YNNKEL (reference sequence).

J is TRBJ2-3 and V is TRBV7-2; the D gene TCRdb calls, TRBD1, cannot be checked with no DNA. Germline CDR1 is SGHTA and CDR2 is FQGNSA. This CDR3 contains 14 residues. CDR3 amino acids: CASSHGQGGDTQYF.

The chain joins TRBV7-2 to TRBJ1-1. This CDR3 has 14 amino acids. Germline values: CDR1 SGHTA, CDR2 FQGNSA. The CDR3 sequence is CASSLSGFYTEAFF. Full variable domain (rest looked up from reference TRBV7-2 and TRBJ1-1): GAGVSQSPSNKVTEKGKDVELRCDPISGHTALYWYRQSLGQGLEFLIYFQGNSAPDKSGLPSDRFSAERTGGSVSTLTIQRTQQEDSAVYLCASSLSGFYTEAFFGQGTRLTVV.

The V call is TRBV5-1, the J call TRBJ2-1. This CDR3 region has 15 residues. From germline, CDR1 is SGHRS and CDR2 YFSETQ. CDR3 in amino acids: CASSLGLLARNEQFF.

The chain links TRBV5-1 to TRBJ2-2. Germline V CDR1 and CDR2: SGHRS, YFSETQ. This CDR3 has 13 residues. CDR3 in amino acids: CARRLGPTGELFF.

The chain links TRBV29-1 to TRBJ2-1. Germline assignment: CDR1 SQVTM and CDR2 ANQGSEA. This CDR3 comprises 12 residues. CDR3 sequence: CSVDSLYNEQFF.

The CDR3 loop reads CASTLAELNEQFF. The V call is TRBV5-4, the J call TRBJ2-1; TCRdb reports TRBD2, a call that lacks DNA to check it against. The CDR3 covers 13 residues. Germline V lookup: CDR1 SGHNT, CDR2 YYREEE (reference sequence).

V gene TRBV20-1 combines with J gene TRBJ2-5; TCRdb's D gene call, TRBD2, goes unchecked for lack of DNA. In germline, CDR1 is DFQATT, CDR2 SNEGSKA (reference sequence). The CDR3 contains 15 residues. CDR3 sequence: CSARRSLAGEETQYF.